A selection of T cell receptor beta chains follows, all from one sample in a study of regulatory T cells in long-lasting Graves disease. TCRdb used MiXCR to reprocess the multiplex PCR reads, holding one entry per CDR3 protein. The profile shows over 350,000 distinct CDR3 sequences, around 16% of them singletons. The data also belong to a second study, concerning T cells in Graves' hyperthyroidism and ophthalmopathy.

The sequencing used peripheral blood mononuclear cells (PBMCs), collected at new diagnosis, from a patient treated with antithyroid drugs. These receptors were obtained from a woman aged 40 to 55 with Graves disease. Each CDR3 is given with its conserved first and last residue. D genes are given only for firm matches. The size of a clone is reported for some rows only, either as once, few or many, or as a class for expanded clones.

V	J	size	D	DNA	CDR3
TRBV29-1	TRBJ2-7	many	NA	TGCAGCGTTGAAGGACAGAGCTCCTACGAGCAGTACTTC	CSVEGQSSYEQYF
TRBV19	TRBJ2-1	few	TRBD2	TGTGCCAGTAGTAGGGGCGGGAGTAATTACAATGAGCAGTTCTTC	CASSRGGSNYNEQFF
TRBV5-1	TRBJ2-1	NA	TRBD1	TGCACCAGCAGCCCTTCGGACAGGGGGTATCCCTACAATGAGCAGTTCTTC	CTSSPSDRGYPYNEQFF
TRBV29-1	TRBJ1-1	NA	NA	TGCAGCGTTGAGGCAGGGACAACGAACACTGAAGCTTCCTTT	CSVEAGTTNTEASF
TRBV2	TRBJ2-7	many	NA	TGTGCCAGCAGTGAACCGGGACCCCCTGAGCAGTACTTC	CASSEPGPPEQYF
TRBV12-3/TRBV12-4	TRBJ1-4	many	TRBD1	TGTGCCAGCAGTTTATGGGACAGGGTTGAAAAACTGTTTTTT	CASSLWDRVEKLFF
TRBV2	TRBJ2-7	many	TRBD2	TGTGCCAGCTTAAATCCTAGCGGCTACGAGCAGTACTTC	CASLNPSGYEQYF
TRBV6-1	TRBJ2-2	many	NA	TGTGCCAGCAGACAGGACCGACTGAACACCGGGGAGCTGTTTTTT	CASRQDRLNTGELFF
TRBV19	TRBJ2-5	many	NA	TGTGCCAGTAGTATAGACCTTGACCGTCGGAGAGAGACCCAGTACTTC	CASSIDLDRRRETQYF
TRBV19	TRBJ1-1	many	NA	TGTGCCAGTAGTTCCCGGTTGGACGGGGCAGCTTTCTTT	CASSSRLDGAAFF
TRBV4-1	TRBJ2-7	many	NA	TGCGCCAGCAGCCAAGGAGGGTGGGGGGCAAAGATCTACGAGCAGTACTTC	CASSQGGWGAKIYEQYF
TRBV11-2	TRBJ2-1	many	NA	TGTGCCAGCAGCTTCGGACAGTACAATGAGCAGTTCTTC	CASSFGQYNEQFF
TRBV19	TRBJ2-7	many	TRBD1	TGTGCCAGTAGTCGGACAGGGATGGTATACGAGCAGTACTTC	CASSRTGMVYEQYF
TRBV7-9	TRBJ2-3	NA	TRBD2	TGTGCCAGCAGGGGACGGACTAGCTTCCCAGATACGCAGTATTTT	CASRGRTSFPDTQYF
TRBV7-3	TRBJ2-2	many	NA	TGTGCCAGCAGCCCCCAGGGTAACACCGGGGAGCTGTTTTTT	CASSPQGNTGELFF
TRBV7-2	TRBJ2-3	many	TRBD1	TGTGCCAGCAGCTTAGACCCGACAGGGCACACAGATACGCAGTATTTT	CASSLDPTGHTDTQYF
TRBV7-2	TRBJ2-2	many	TRBD2	TGTGCCAGCAGCTTAGCACCTGGGACTAGCGGGAGAACCGGGGAGCTGTTTTTT	CASSLAPGTSGRTGELFF
TRBV15	TRBJ2-4	many	NA	TGTGCCACCAGCCCCGGAGGAATGGCCAAAAACATTCAGTACTTC	CATSPGGMAKNIQYF
TRBV27	TRBJ2-3	few	NA	TGTGCCAGCAGTTTATCGATGGGCACAGATACGCAGTATTTT	CASSLSMGTDTQYF
TRBV15	TRBJ1-5	NA	NA	TGTGCCACCAGCAGAGATGGTCAGCCCCAGCATTTT	CATSRDGQPQHF
TRBV4-1	TRBJ2-3	NA	NA	TGCGCCAGCAGCCAAAGTAAACCAGATACGCAGTATTTT	CASSQSKPDTQYF
TRBV7-9	TRBJ2-5	few	TRBD2	TGTGCCAGCAGCTCCCCCTCCCGGGGGGAAGAGACCCAGTACTTC	CASSSPSRGEETQYF